Listed below are T cell receptor beta chains from one sample, sequenced in a study of cytomegalovirus exposure and HLA in healthy donors. TCRdb keeps only in-frame clones here, not all; method: immunoSEQ multiplex PCR. The sample has 150,000 or so clones, roughly 85% seen once; the top ten hold about 0.93%. The sample consisted of PBMCs. These receptors all come from a woman in her forties or fifties in good health and CMV-seropositive. Each CDR3 is given with its conserved first and last residue. D genes are given only for firm matches.

cdr3_aa v_call d_call j_call
CSSRTELNTEAFF TRBV29-1 . TRBJ1-1
CASSQDRVRLAGVVGPTDTQYF TRBV4-1 TRBD2 TRBJ2-3
CASSANRGNYGYTF TRBV7-2 TRBD1 TRBJ1-2
CASSFDRGYEQYF TRBV7-2 TRBD1 TRBJ2-7
CASSIAGQKYGYTF TRBV5-6 TRBD1 TRBJ1-2
CASRTGVETQYF TRBV2 . TRBJ2-5
CASSPGQNSPLHF TRBV5-4 . TRBJ1-6
CASSFKGYSYEQYF TRBV7-2 . TRBJ2-7
CASSSWLAGGSADTQYF TRBV7-9 TRBD2 TRBJ2-3
CASSSLDRYSNQPQHF TRBV28 TRBD1 TRBJ1-5
CASSWPPGQGNSPLHF TRBV6-6 TRBD1 TRBJ1-6
CASSPPSGSLYEQYF TRBV7-9 TRBD2 TRBJ2-7
CASSLWGADTQYF TRBV5-1 . TRBJ2-3
CASGLISSGQGVYSPLHF TRBV2 TRBD1 TRBJ1-6
CASSPRASGNTIYF TRBV7-2 . TRBJ1-3
CASSSLYEQYF TRBV11-2 . TRBJ2-7
CASSEYRAREAFF TRBV2 . TRBJ1-1
CATFLQGSHIF TRBV2 . TRBJ1-2
CASSLEGQGLAYEQYF TRBV7-2 TRBD1 TRBJ2-7
CASTETPDTQYF TRBV6-1 . TRBJ2-3
CASSPLSEDEQYF TRBV5-1 . TRBJ2-7
CASSDPSGSNSYEQYF TRBV2 TRBD2 TRBJ2-7
CASSRSGGAGDTQYF TRBV4-1 TRBD2 TRBJ2-3
CASSKHIRDKRGNTIYF TRBV21-1 . TRBJ1-3
CASPAAGEKYEQYF TRBV6-5 . TRBJ2-7
CASSESEAYEAFF TRBV10-1 . TRBJ1-1
CASSLGGRDYEQYF TRBV28 . TRBJ2-7
CASSPYTNRDRVYNQPQHF TRBV9 TRBD1 TRBJ1-5
CASSQVPVDEKLFF TRBV4-1 . TRBJ1-4
CASSFHTDTQYF TRBV5-4 . TRBJ2-3
CASSLPIQGLTGELFF TRBV7-2 TRBD1 TRBJ2-2
CASSIKQGAYEQYF TRBV19 TRBD1 TRBJ2-7
CASSFGTGKNQPQHF TRBV7-9 TRBD1 TRBJ1-5
CASSRRGQGAQNEQFF TRBV19 TRBD1 TRBJ2-1
CAGTTGGTEAFF TRBV30 TRBD1 TRBJ1-1
CASRFMGAEQYF TRBV28 . TRBJ2-7
CASSGQAGMTIYF TRBV10-3 TRBD1 TRBJ1-3
CASSSDRGRQPQHF TRBV28 TRBD1 TRBJ1-5
CASSPWGGTDTQYF TRBV4-1 . TRBJ2-3
CASRGQGAGQPQHF TRBV19 TRBD1 TRBJ1-5
CASKGTGGGYEQYF TRBV10-2 TRBD1 TRBJ2-7
CASSQDIEKLFF TRBV7-9 . TRBJ1-4
CASSYSPTGLNTEAFF TRBV6-6 TRBD1 TRBJ1-1
CASSSGLAEETQYF TRBV5-4 TRBD2 TRBJ2-5
CSVEVQPNTEAFF TRBV29-1 . TRBJ1-1
CASSLSHTDTQYF TRBV27 . TRBJ2-3
CASSADGLAGAGSYNEQFF TRBV9 TRBD2 TRBJ2-1
CASSLSGGANEQFF TRBV5-1 TRBD1 TRBJ2-1
CASSYAGGLGTEAFF TRBV6-5 . TRBJ1-1
CSYGQSSYEQYF TRBV29-1 . TRBJ2-7
CASSFRTGGNEQFF TRBV7-2 TRBD1 TRBJ2-1
CASSEVWDTFYGYTF TRBV19 . TRBJ1-2
CASSPPGVRGHEQYF TRBV6-5 . TRBJ2-7
CASRLTGTGDQPQHF TRBV28 TRBD1 TRBJ1-5